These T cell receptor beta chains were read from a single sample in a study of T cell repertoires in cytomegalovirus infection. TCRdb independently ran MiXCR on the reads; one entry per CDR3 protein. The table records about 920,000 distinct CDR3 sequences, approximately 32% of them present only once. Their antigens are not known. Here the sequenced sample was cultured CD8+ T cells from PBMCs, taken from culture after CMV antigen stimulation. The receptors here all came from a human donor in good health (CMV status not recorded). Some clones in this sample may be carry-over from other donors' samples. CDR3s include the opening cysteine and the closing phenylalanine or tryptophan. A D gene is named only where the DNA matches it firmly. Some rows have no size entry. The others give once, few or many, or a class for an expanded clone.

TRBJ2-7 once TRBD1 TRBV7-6 CASSPGQGFSYEQYF TGTGCTAGCAGCCCAGGACAGGGGTTTTCCTACGAGCAGTACTTC
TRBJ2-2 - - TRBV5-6 CASSGRWTTGELFF TGTGCCAGCAGTGGTAGGTGGACCACCGGGGAGCTGTTTTTT
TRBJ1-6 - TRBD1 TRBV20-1 CSARAQTGASPLHF TGCAGTGCTAGAGCCCAGACAGGGGCTTCACCCCTCCACTTT
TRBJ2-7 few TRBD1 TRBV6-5 CASSYAPQFGQAYEQYF TGTGCCAGCAGTTACGCCCCTCAGTTTGGACAGGCCTACGAGCAGTACTTC
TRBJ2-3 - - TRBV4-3 CASSQDKGSSTDTQYF TGCGCCAGCAGCCAAGATAAAGGCAGTAGCACAGATACGCAGTATTTT
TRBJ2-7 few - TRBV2 CASVGGGGNEQYF TGTGCCAGCGTAGGAGGGGGAGGCAACGAGCAGTACTTC
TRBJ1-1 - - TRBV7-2 CASSPTSRDTEAFF TGTGCCAGCAGCCCCACCAGCCGGGACACTGAAGCTTTCTTT
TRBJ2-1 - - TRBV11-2 CASSLDWRSSYNEQFF TGTGCCAGCAGCTTAGATTGGAGGAGCTCCTACAATGAGCAGTTCTTC
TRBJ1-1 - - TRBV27 CASSQQEGPMNTEAFF TGTGCCAGCAGTCAACAGGAGGGCCCTATGAACACTGAAGCTTTCTTT
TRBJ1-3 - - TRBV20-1 CSARAFGGVPGNTIYF TGCAGTGCTAGGGCCTTCGGGGGGGTGCCTGGAAACACCATATATTTT
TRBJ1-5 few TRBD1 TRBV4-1 CASSLRADRNQPQHF TGCGCCAGCAGCCTTCGGGCGGACAGGAATCAGCCCCAGCATTTT
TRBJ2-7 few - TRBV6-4 CASSDSQVHLSEQYF TGTGCCAGCAGTGACTCTCAAGTTCACCTGTCCGAGCAGTACTTC
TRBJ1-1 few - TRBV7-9 CASSSSTGRGKTEAFF TGTGCCAGCAGCTCCTCGACAGGCCGGGGAAAAACTGAAGCTTTCTTT
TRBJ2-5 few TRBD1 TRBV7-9 CASSLADRDRGHQETQYF TGTGCCAGCAGCTTAGCAGACCGGGACAGGGGACACCAAGAGACCCAGTACTTC
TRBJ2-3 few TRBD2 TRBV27 CASGLVGDTQYF TGTGCCAGCGGACTAGTGGGGGATACGCAGTATTTT
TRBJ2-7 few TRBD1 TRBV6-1 CASSELGTGGHEQYF TGTGCCAGCAGTGAATTAGGGACAGGGGGCCATGAGCAGTACTTC
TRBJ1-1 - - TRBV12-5 CASGPGMNTEAFF TGTGCTAGTGGTCCGGGAATGAACACTGAAGCTTTCTTT
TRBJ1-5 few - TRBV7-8 CASSLAGAGGQPQHF TGTGCCAGCAGCTTAGCGGGGGCGGGGGGTCAGCCCCAGCATTTT
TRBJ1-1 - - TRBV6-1 CATPQTRMNTEAFF TGTGCCACCCCTCAAACGAGAATGAACACTGAAGCTTTCTTT
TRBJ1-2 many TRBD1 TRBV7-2 CASSSWTGQNYGYTF TGTGCCAGCAGCTCCTGGACGGGACAGAACTATGGCTACACCTTC
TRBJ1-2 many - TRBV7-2 CASSLGAFGYTF TGTGCCAGCAGCTTAGGAGCTTTTGGCTACACCTTC
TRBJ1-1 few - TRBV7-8 CASSYDRREGNTEAFF TGTGCCAGCAGCTACGACAGGCGGGAGGGGAACACTGAAGCTTTCTTT
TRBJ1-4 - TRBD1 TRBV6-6 CASSSAGTAREKLFF TGTGCCAGCAGTTCCGCCGGGACAGCTCGTGAAAAACTGTTTTTT
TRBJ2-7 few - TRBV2 CASVAVPYEQYF TGTGCCAGTGTAGCGGTTCCCTACGAGCAGTACTTC
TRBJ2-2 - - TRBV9 CASSLSTPPGPTGELFF TGTGCCAGCAGCCTCTCGACCCCTCCGGGGCCTACCGGGGAGCTGTTTTTT
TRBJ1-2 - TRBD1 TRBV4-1 CASSQDGDSGLRGYTF TGCGCCAGCAGCCAAGATGGGGACAGTGGACTTAGGGGCTACACCTTC
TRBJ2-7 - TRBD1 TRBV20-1 CSARYRDRNYEQYF TGCAGTGCTCGATACCGGGACAGGAACTACGAGCAGTACTTC
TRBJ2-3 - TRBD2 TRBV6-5 CASSYSLAGDPTDTQYF TGTGCCAGCAGTTACTCTCTAGCGGGGGACCCCACAGATACGCAGTATTTT
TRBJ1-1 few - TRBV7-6 CASSWDITTLNTEAFF TGTGCCAGCAGCTGGGACATCACTACGTTGAACACTGAAGCTTTCTTT